This TCR beta chain was recorded in a study of technical replicates of blood from several donors. This table comes from immunoSEQ multiplex PCR, and its TCRdb copy is limited to in-frame clones, with some not included. Altogether about 98,000 clones are present, approximately 94% being singletons, with the ten largest covering 0.2% to 0.25%. J gave up 8 bases and V 6 bases, and 5 bases lay outside the gene matches. This CDR3 spans 12 amino acids. Germline values: CDR1 MNHEY, CDR2 SVGAGI. The sample was T cells isolated from PBMCs. The receptor was isolated from a human donor in good health. The genes are TRBV6-5 and TRBJ1-2; TRBD1 aligns across 8 bases. CDR3 region: CASRPTGEGYTF. CDR3 in DNA: TGTGCCAGCAGGCCGACAGGGGAAGGCTACACCTTC.